The 21 T cell receptor beta chains below come from one sample, sequenced in a study of response to subunit inactivated influenza vaccine. One entry per CDR3 protein results from TCRdb running MiXCR on the RT-PCR reads. This sample carries about 700,000 distinct CDR3 sequences, 11% to 15% of them seen once, and the ten largest clones take 6.5% to 8%. Sample: PBMCs from blood, taken 14 to 15 days before vaccination. Receptors originate from a man in his fifties who received an inactivated influenza vaccine.

This clonotype was detected a few times. V is TRBV7-3 and J is TRBJ2-3; a possible D gene is TRBD2 (5 bases). CDR3 size: 16 residues. Germline lookup yields CDR1 SGHTA and CDR2 FQGTGA. The V gene lost 2 bases and the J gene lost 1 base, with 13 bases spanning the gap. CDR3 DNA: TGTGCCAGCAGCTTACGCTTAGCGCGACGCACAGATACGCAGTATTTT. It translates to CASSLRLARRTDTQYF.

This clonotype has only a few counts. The rearrangement uses TRBV5-5 and TRBJ1-2; 8 nucleotides align to TRBD1. Trimming at V came to 4 bases and at J to 3 bases, leaving 5 bases not matched to a gene. This CDR3 has 14 amino acids. Germline V gene sequence: CDR1 SGHKS, CDR2 YYEKEE (reference sequence). CDR3 bases: TGTGCCAGCAGCCCGGACAGGGTGGACTATGGCTACACCTTC. Translated, it gives CASSPDRVDYGYTF.

This chain joins TRBV6-2 or TRBV6-3 and TRBJ2-7, with D perhaps TRBD1 (5 bases). This CDR3 region has 13 residues. The germline V gene has CDR1 MNHEY and CDR2 SVGEGT. Between the trimmed V and J ends, which lost 6 bases and 3 bases, there was a span of 12 bases. CDR3 region: CASRKDRYYEQYF. The CDR3 DNA reads as TGTGCCAGCAGGAAAGACAGATACTACGAGCAGTACTTC.

This clonotype turned up a few times. The chain couples TRBV3-1 to TRBJ1-1; no clear D. This CDR3 is 13 amino acids long. Germline V gene data show CDR1 as LGHDT and CDR2 as YNNKEL (reference sequence). Trimming took off 3 bases at V and 5 bases at J, with 10 bases between the two ends. This CDR3 is CASSHVDKTEAFF. The CDR3 DNA reads as TGTGCCAGCAGCCATGTAGACAAGACTGAAGCTTTCTTT.

This chain joins TRBV5-1 and TRBJ2-1, with 11 bases identical to TRBD2. J lost 4 bases, V lost 4 bases, and 13 bases had no gene match. The CDR3 covers 18 residues. CDR1 and CDR2 from the germline V gene are SGHRS and YFSETQ. The DNA of the CDR3 is TGCGCCAGCAGCCGATTAGCCGGGACTAGCGGAACGTACAATGAGCAGTTCTTC. It is translated as CASSRLAGTSGTYNEQFF.

This chain uses TRBV2 with TRBJ2-1, with D possibly called TRBD1 or TRBD2 (5 bases each). Germline CDR1 and CDR2: SNHLY and FYNNEI. This CDR3 region has 15 residues. The V and J ends lost 3 bases and 0 bases respectively, with 9 bases between them. The CDR3 nucleotides read TGTGCCAGCAGTGAGGGGACGGTCTCCTACAATGAGCAGTTCTTC. Amino acid sequence: CASSEGTVSYNEQFF. Drawing the rest from reference TRBV2 and TRBJ2-1, the complete variable domain is EPEVTQTPSHQVTQMGQEVILRCVPISNHLYFYWYRQILGQKVEFLVSFYNNEISEKSEIFDDQFSVERPDGSNFTLKIRSTKLEDSAMYFCASSEGTVSYNEQFFGPGTRLTVL.

This clonotype was seen only a few times. An end of the junction does not agree with germline; a read error may underlie this. The chain carries TRBV20-1 and TRBJ2-5; D is unclear. The CDR3 sequence is 13 residues long. The V gene's germline CDR1 is DFQATT and CDR2 SNEGSKA (reference sequence). CDR3 sequence (DNA): TGCAGTGCTGTCGGGCGTGATAGAGAGACCCAGGACTTC. Translation gives CSAVGRDRETQDF.

This clonotype was observed a few times. The rearrangement joins TRBV18 to TRBJ2-7; D unresolved. Germline lookup yields CDR1 KGHSH and CDR2 LQKENI. This CDR3 has 13 amino acids. V lost 3 bases and J 0 bases, leaving 6 bases between the germline ends. The CDR3 nucleotides read TGTGCCAGCTCACCGGCGGTCTCCTACGAGCAGTACTTC. It encodes CASSPAVSYEQYF.

The V gene is TRBV5-1, the J gene TRBJ2-3, with TRBD2 identical over 11 bases. V shed 3 bases and J 1 base; nucleotides not matched to a gene: 7. Germline loops: CDR1 SGHRS, CDR2 YFSETQ. There are 17 residues in the CDR3. CDR3 coding DNA: TGCGCCAGCAGCTCTTGGGCGACTAGCGGGGGCACAGATACGCAGTATTTT. Translating gives CASSSWATSGGTDTQYF.

This clonotype has ten or more counts. The V call is TRBV7-2, the J call TRBJ2-1, with 7 positions matching TRBD1. Germline V gene lookup returns CDR1 SGHTA and CDR2 FQGNSA. The length of the CDR3 is 16 residues. Germline trimming cut 5 bases from V and 3 bases from J; bases unmatched to any gene: 10. CDR3 DNA sequence: TGTGCCAGCAGCCTACACCTGACAGGGAGCTACAATGAGCAGTTCTTC. This codes for CASSLHLTGSYNEQFF.

This clonotype was observed a few times. This CDR3 is CASSPQRGGSYEQYF. The CDR3 coding sequence is TGCGCCAGCAGCCCCCAGAGGGGGGGCTCCTACGAGCAGTACTTC. This sequence joins TRBV5-1 and TRBJ2-7, with a tentative D call TRBD2 (7 bases). Germline V gives CDR1 SGHRS, CDR2 YFSETQ. CDR3 length equals 15 residues. Trimming took off 4 bases at V and 0 bases at J, with 14 bases between the two ends.

In its sample, this clonotype was seen a few times. The chain couples TRBV29-1 to TRBJ1-2, with 8 bases matching TRBD1. The V segment lost 4 bases and the J segment 0 bases; nucleotides outside the gene matches: 7. The CDR3 sequence is 15 residues long. Per the germline V gene, CDR1 is SQVTM and CDR2 is ANQGSEA. This CDR3 reads CSVVGVTGANYGYTF. Here the CDR3 DNA reads TGCAGCGTTGTGGGGGTGACAGGGGCTAACTATGGCTACACCTTC.

The V and J genes are TRBV5-1 and TRBJ1-5; no clear D. Trimming removed 1 base at V and 7 bases at J, with 9 bases between. Germline CDR1 SGHRS, CDR2 YFSETQ. This CDR3 has 13 amino acids. CDR3 protein: CASSLYIGQPQHF. CDR3 bases: TGCGCCAGCAGCTTGTATATCGGGCAGCCCCAGCATTTT.

This sequence joins TRBV7-7 and TRBJ2-7; 8 bases are shared with TRBD2. This CDR3 region has 15 residues. Trimming took 1 base from V and 4 from J; bases not matched to a gene: 6. CDR1 is SSHAT, CDR2 FNYEAQ, per germline (reference sequence). Here the CDR3 reads CASSLETGGEYEQYF. For the CDR3, the DNA is TGTGCCAGCAGCTTAGAAACGGGAGGGGAGTACGAGCAGTACTTC.

In this sample, this clonotype turned up a few times. The CDR3 nucleotides are TGCAGTGCTACACACAGAGGATCCTACAATGAGCAGTTCTTC. It yields the protein CSATHRGSYNEQFF. The chain couples TRBV20-1 to TRBJ2-1; D is ambiguous. In germline, CDR1 is DFQATT, CDR2 SNEGSKA (reference sequence). CDR3 length equals 14 residues. Trimming took off 4 bases at V and 1 base at J, with 11 bases between the two ends.

This clonotype has a count of ten or more. The V and J genes are TRBV28 and TRBJ2-7; a weak D match, TRBD1 (5 bases). V was trimmed by 1 base and J by 2 bases, leaving 15 bases between them. Germline V lookup: CDR1 MDHEN, CDR2 SYDVKM. This CDR3 has 16 amino acids. The CDR3 region has the DNA TGTGCCAGCAGTTTATATATAAGTCAAGGGGCCTACGAGCAGTACTTC. This encodes CASSLYISQGAYEQYF.

The table lists this clonotype with a few counts. The chain has TRBV4-1 and TRBJ2-1; possibly TRBD2 for D (5 bases). V lost 1 base, J lost 9 bases, and 16 bases lay in between. The germline V gene encodes CDR1 MGHRA and CDR2 YSYEKL. The CDR3 consists of 15 residues. For the CDR3, the DNA is TGCGCCAGCAGCCAAGTTTTAGAATTGGCGGGTGAGCAGTTCTTC. It codes for CASSQVLELAGEQFF.

This clonotype occurred once. V usage is TRBV15 and J usage is TRBJ1-1, with TRBD1 as a possible D gene (5 bases). In germline, CDR1 is LNHNV, CDR2 YYDKDF (reference sequence). The CDR3 is 19 residues long. V lost 0 bases, J lost 0 bases, and 20 bases lay in between. The chain's CDR3 is CATSRDLSLRQGMNTEAFF. CDR3 bases: TGTGCCACCAGCAGAGATTTATCCCTGCGGCAGGGCATGAACACTGAAGCTTTCTTT.

Concerning this clonotype: A read error may account for a junction end that differs from germline. This chain connects TRBV3-1 to TRBJ2-3, with 11 bases identical to TRBD2. The CDR3 spans 16 residues. Germline values: CDR1 LGHDT, CDR2 YNNKEL (reference sequence). This chain's CDR3 is CASSQVAGGLGDMQYF. In DNA, the CDR3 is TGTGCCAGCAGCCAAGTAGCGGGGGGGCTCGGAGATATGCAGTATTTT.

This clonotype was seen more than once but under ten times. J is TRBJ2-7 and V is TRBV15; D is unresolved. CDR3 length: 14 residues. Deletions cut 0 bases from V and 6 bases from J, with 12 bases between. Germline V gene sequence: CDR1 LNHNV, CDR2 YYDKDF (reference sequence). CDR3 bases: TGTGCCACCAGCAGAGAGGGTGGGTCTGGCGAGCAGTACTTC. It is translated as CATSREGGSGEQYF.

The rearrangement links TRBV5-1 to TRBJ2-7; 7 nucleotides align to TRBD1. CDR3 size: 15 residues. The V and J ends lost 2 bases and 0 bases, in that order; junction bases with no gene match: 5. Germline V CDR1 and CDR2: SGHRS, YFSETQ. CDR3 nucleotide sequence: TGCGCCAGCAGCTTAGTCCGGGACAGCTCCTACGAGCAGTACTTC. This encodes CASSLVRDSSYEQYF.